This passage covers 32 T cell receptor beta chains from one sample sequenced in a study of blood T cell repertoires in COVID-19. Clones were read by immunoSEQ multiplex PCR, and TCRdb kept only the in-frame ones, dropping some. The table has about 320,000 clones, 90% seen once; the top ten hold 2% to 3%. The sequencing sample was made of PBMCs or T cells enriched from blood (not recorded which). The receptors here all came from a man between 60 and 75 years old who had recovered from COVID-19.

The chain recombines TRBV6-2 or TRBV6-3 with TRBJ1-2; 9 nucleotides line up with TRBD1. Trimming at V came to 6 bases and at J to 7 bases, leaving 12 bases not matched to a gene. The CDR3 contains 15 residues. CDR1 and CDR2 from the germline V gene are MNHEY and SVGEGT. In nucleotides, the CDR3 is TGTGCCAGCAGCGCGACCGGGACAGGGCCGTCTGGCTACACCTTC. Its protein is CASSATGTGPSGYTF.

This chain joins TRBV7-9 and TRBJ1-1; D gene ambiguous. CDR3 length: 12 amino acids. V was shortened by 5 bases and J by 2 bases, with 6 bases between the two germline ends. Germline CDR1 reads SEHNR; CDR2 reads FQNEAQ (reference sequence). The CDR3: CASSRGNTEAFF. CDR3 DNA sequence: TGTGCCAGCAGCAGAGGAAACACTGAAGCTTTCTTT.

J is TRBJ1-2 and V is TRBV2; possible D gene TRBD1, 5 bases. Trimming pared 4 bases from V and 1 base from J, leaving 10 bases between. The CDR3 runs 14 residues. CDR1 is SNHLY and CDR2 is FYNNEI in the germline V gene. CDR3: CASSANRLNYGYTF. The CDR3, as DNA: TGTGCCAGCAGTGCTAACAGGCTTAACTATGGCTACACCTTC.

Only one count was recorded for this clone. The J gene is TRBJ1-5, the V gene TRBV27; no firm D call. Germline CDR1 is MNHEY and CDR2 is SMNVEV (reference sequence). The CDR3 is 12 amino acids. The V end lost 4 bases, the J end lost 5 bases, and 6 bases lay between the germline ends. The CDR3, as DNA: TGTGCCAGCAGTTCAGGCTATCAGCCCCAGCATTTT. Amino acid sequence: CASSSGYQPQHF.

The rearrangement links TRBV19 to TRBJ2-7; the match to TRBD1 covers 8 bases. CDR1 and CDR2 from the germline V gene are LNHDA and SQIVND (reference sequence). The CDR3 has 14 amino acids. V lost 5 bases to trimming and J lost 2 bases; unmatched junction nucleotides: 5. In DNA, the CDR3 is TGTGCCAGTAGTGCCGCGGACAGGGCCTACGAGCAGTACTTC. Translating it yields CASSAADRAYEQYF.

V and J are TRBV29-1 and TRBJ2-1; TRBD1 is a possible D gene (6 bases). Between the trimmed V and J ends, which lost 4 bases and 3 bases, there was a span of 10 bases. The CDR3 spans 13 residues. CDR1 SQVTM and CDR2 ANQGSEA come from the germline V gene. In nucleotides, the CDR3 is TGCAGCGTTGGCGGCAGGGGCTACAATGAGCAGTTCTTC. Its translation is CSVGGRGYNEQFF.

This clone was found once. The V and J genes are TRBV30 and TRBJ2-5, with 9 positions matching TRBD2. The trim removed 3 bases at V and 3 bases at J, leaving 5 bases unmatched. The germline CDR1 and CDR2 sequences are GTSNPN and SVGIG (reference sequence). The CDR3 covers 14 residues. CDR3 sequence (DNA): TGTGCCTGGAGAAGGACTAGCGCGAAAGAGACCCAGTACTTC. Its translation is CAWRRTSAKETQYF.

J is TRBJ1-1 and V is TRBV13; 7 bases align to TRBD1. Germline trimming cut 6 bases from V and 5 bases from J; bases unmatched to any gene: 3. Germline assignment: CDR1 PRHDT and CDR2 FYEKMQ (reference sequence). This CDR3 has 12 amino acids. The CDR3 nucleotides are TGTGCCAGCAGGACAGGGAGAACTGAAGCTTTCTTT. Protein sequence: CASRTGRTEAFF.

The sample holds one count of this clone. The same CDR3 can be traced to other DNA sequences in this sample. The rearrangement uses TRBV11-2 and TRBJ1-2; D perhaps matches TRBD1 (6 bases). The germline V gene encodes CDR1 SGHAT and CDR2 FQNNGV. V was shortened by 4 bases and J by 4 bases, with 10 bases between the two germline ends. This CDR3 has 13 residues. CDR3 DNA: TGTGCCAGCAGCTCCACAGGGCCCTATGGCTACACCTTC. Protein sequence: CASSSTGPYGYTF.

The chain has TRBV5-1 and TRBJ2-1, with 9 nucleotides matching TRBD1. The CDR3 has 16 amino acids. The V gene's germline CDR1 is SGHRS and CDR2 YFSETQ. With 2 bases clipped from V and 3 bases from J, the junction kept 6 bases outside the gene matches. The CDR3 loop reads CASSFLTGQGYNEQFF. The DNA of the CDR3 is TGCGCCAGCAGCTTTTTAACGGGACAGGGCTACAATGAGCAGTTCTTC.

The chain links TRBV9 to TRBJ2-5; D possibly corresponds to TRBD1 (6 bases). V was pared by 3 bases and J by 2 bases, with 14 bases between. CDR3 length: 15 residues. Germline V CDR1 and CDR2: SGDLS, YYNGEE. CDR3 coding DNA: TGTGCCAGCAGCGCACCCCGGGACATACAAGAGACCCAGTACTTC. It is translated as CASSAPRDIQETQYF.

This chain links TRBV15 with TRBJ2-1; maybe TRBD2 (7 bases). Deletions cut 8 bases from V and 0 bases from J, with 14 bases between. There are 15 residues in the CDR3. Germline assignment: CDR1 LNHNV and CDR2 YYDKDF (reference sequence). This CDR3 reads CATEAAGASYNEQFF. DNA of the CDR3: TGTGCCACCGAGGCGGCGGGGGCCTCCTACAATGAGCAGTTCTTC.

This clone was picked up a small number of times. The rearrangement joins TRBV4-3 to TRBJ1-4; possibly TRBD1 for D (5 bases). The CDR3 extends over 14 amino acids. With 4 bases removed from V and 2 bases from J, the gap between germline ends came to 8 bases. Per the germline V gene, CDR1 is LGHNA and CDR2 is YSLEER. The DNA of the CDR3 is TGCGCCAGCAGCCTACAGGCCACTAATGAAAAACTGTTTTTT. Translating it yields CASSLQATNEKLFF.

This chain links TRBV6-5 with TRBJ1-1; possible D gene TRBD1, 5 bases. Trimming shortened V by 5 bases and J by 1 base, and 8 bases separated the two germline ends. CDR3 length: 13 amino acids. The V gene's germline CDR1 is MNHEY and CDR2 SVGAGI. The CDR3 nucleotides read TGTGCCAGCAGTCTAGGACAGAACACTGAAGCTTTCTTT. Its translation: CASSLGQNTEAFF.

The chain joins TRBV6-5 to TRBJ2-3; 7 nucleotides match TRBD1. With V trimmed by 5 bases and J by 3 bases, 8 bases remained unmatched. Germline-derived CDR1 and CDR2 are MNHEY and SVGAGI. This CDR3 is built from 15 residues. CDR3 protein: CASSLTGSVTDTQYF. The CDR3 coding sequence is TGTGCCAGCAGTCTGACAGGGTCTGTGACAGATACGCAGTATTTT.

This clone has a single count. The chain uses TRBV7-6 and TRBJ1-5; 8 bases line up with TRBD1. V gave up 5 bases and J gave up 2 bases; unmatched junction bases: 2. The germline V gene encodes CDR1 SGHVS and CDR2 FNYEAQ. CDR3 size: 14 residues. CDR3 sequence reads: CASSPGQGNQPQHF. CDR3 bases: TGTGCCAGCAGCCCGGGACAGGGCAATCAGCCCCAGCATTTT. The variable domain in full, completed from reference TRBV7-6 and TRBJ1-5, reads GAGVSQSPRYKVTKRGQDVALRCDPISGHVSLYWYRQALGQGPEFLTYFNYEAQQDKSGLPNDRFSAERPEGSISTLTIQRTEQRDSAMYRCASSPGQGNQPQHFGDGTRLSIL.

This chain uses TRBV6-6 with TRBJ1-6, with D possibly being TRBD1 (5 bases). The CDR3 covers 13 residues. Trimming took off 5 bases at V and 9 bases at J, with 11 bases between the two ends. In germline, CDR1 is MNHNY, CDR2 SVGAGI (reference sequence). As DNA, the CDR3 is TGTGCCAGCAGTCTAGTGGGGGGTTCACCCCTCCACTTT. Its protein product is CASSLVGGSPLHF.

The chain couples TRBV6-5 to TRBJ2-7; 7 bases line up with TRBD1. V dropped 7 bases and J dropped 3; count of bases not matched to a gene: 6. CDR1 MNHEY and CDR2 SVGAGI come from the germline V gene. The CDR3 length is 13 residues. The CDR3 region has the DNA TGTGCCAGCATCCGACAGGGAGTCTACGAGCAGTACTTC. Translated, it gives CASIRQGVYEQYF.

The rearrangement links TRBV4-3 to TRBJ2-1; tentative D call: TRBD2 (5 bases). Between the trimmed V and J ends, which lost 4 bases and 2 bases, there was a span of 18 bases. Germline values: CDR1 LGHNA, CDR2 YSLEER. The CDR3 is 17 amino acids. The CDR3 is CASSRTPSTFPYNEQFF. The CDR3 DNA reads TGCGCCAGCAGCCGGACCCCTAGCACCTTTCCCTACAATGAGCAGTTCTTC.

This rearrangement joins TRBV27 to TRBJ1-1; the match to TRBD1 covers 8 bases. The CDR3 has 19 residues. The germline V gene has CDR1 MNHEY and CDR2 SMNVEV (reference sequence). V gave up 3 bases and J gave up 1 base; unmatched junction bases: 16. CDR3 bases: TGTGCCAGCAGTTTGTACCCTTACCCGGGACAGGCTGCGAACACTGAAGCTTTCTTT. Its protein is CASSLYPYPGQAANTEAFF.

This clone occurred many times. The rearrangement uses TRBV6-1 and TRBJ1-5; a possible D gene is TRBD1 (6 bases). Trimming cost V 3 bases and J 1 base, with 10 bases left between them. The CDR3 is 15 amino acids. CDR1 and CDR2 from the germline V gene are MNHNS and SASEGT. In nucleotides, the CDR3 is TGTGCCAGCAGTGATTTTGACAGGAGCAATCAGCCCCAGCATTTT. It yields the protein CASSDFDRSNQPQHF.

J is TRBJ2-5 and V is TRBV29-1; 7 bases line up with TRBD2. This CDR3 region has 14 residues. The trim removed 7 bases at V and 5 bases at J, leaving 13 bases unmatched. CDR1 is SQVTM, CDR2 ANQGSEA, per germline. Here the CDR3 reads CSARSGAWTETQYF. The CDR3 DNA reads as TGCAGCGCCCGCAGCGGGGCTTGGACGGAGACCCAGTACTTC.

V is TRBV5-6 and J is TRBJ1-2; the D gene is possibly TRBD1 (6 bases). Germline lookup yields CDR1 SGHDT and CDR2 YYEEEE. V lost 4 bases, J lost 8 bases, and 18 bases lay in between. The length of the CDR3 is 14 residues. CDR3 bases: TGTGCCAGCAGCAACCCCGGGACACCTAAAGGCTACACCTTC. Translating gives CASSNPGTPKGYTF.

The J gene is TRBJ1-6, the V gene TRBV19; the D is unclear. Germline V lookup: CDR1 LNHDA, CDR2 SQIVND (reference sequence). Trimming shortened V by 3 bases and J by 7 bases, and 13 bases separated the two germline ends. The CDR3 spans 15 residues. The CDR3 spells CASSIALHPNSPLHF. The CDR3 nucleotides read TGTGCCAGTAGTATCGCCTTACACCCAAATTCACCCCTCCACTTT.

The J gene is TRBJ1-1, the V gene TRBV2; D is uncertain. CDR1 SNHLY and CDR2 FYNNEI come from the germline V gene. This CDR3 has 15 amino acids. Between the trimmed V and J ends, which lost 3 bases and 4 bases, there was a span of 15 bases. CDR3 sequence: CASSDLDLLGTEAFF. The DNA for the CDR3 is TGTGCCAGCAGTGACCTAGACCTACTGGGCACTGAAGCTTTCTTT.

The rearrangement uses TRBV4-2 and TRBJ1-4; 10 bases match TRBD1. V was clipped by 2 bases and J by 7 bases; unmatched bases: 19. The CDR3 runs 20 residues. Germline CDR1 reads LGHNA; CDR2 reads YNFKEQ. CDR3 amino acids: CASSQRGQGQGTMRGEKLFF. The CDR3 region has the DNA TGTGCCAGCAGCCAACGCGGTCAGGGACAGGGGACCATGAGGGGTGAAAAACTGTTTTTT.

A single count supports this clone. The V call is TRBV6-5, the J call TRBJ1-1; TRBD1 agrees at 7 bases. With 6 bases clipped from V and 6 bases from J, the junction kept 7 bases outside the gene matches. The CDR3 totals 13 residues. Germline CDR1 is MNHEY and CDR2 is SVGAGI. The CDR3, as DNA: TGTGCCAGCAGAGGACAGGCCCCCTCTGAAGCTTTCTTT. Translated: CASRGQAPSEAFF.

The gene calls are TRBV3-1 (or the pseudogene TRBV3-2) and TRBJ1-3; a weak D match, TRBD1 (6 bases). The CDR3 extends over 14 amino acids. Trimming shortened V by 7 bases and J by 0 bases, and 10 bases separated the two germline ends. Germline values: CDR1 LGHDT, CDR2 YNNKEL (reference sequence). The CDR3 is CASNLQGSGNTIYF. CDR3 in DNA: TGTGCCAGCAACCTACAGGGCTCTGGAAACACCATATATTTT.

The DNA of the CDR3 is TGTGCCAGCAGTGACTCGAGGGTTGGTGGCTACACCTTC. Encoded protein: CASSDSRVGGYTF. The gene calls are TRBV6-4 and TRBJ1-2; D remains unclear. V was clipped by 0 bases and J by 7 bases, with 9 bases between them. Germline V lookup: CDR1 MRHNA, CDR2 SNTAGT. This CDR3 spans 13 amino acids.

The chain has TRBV7-2 and TRBJ2-2; D uncertain. Trimming took off 1 base at V and 2 bases at J, with 5 bases between the two ends. Per the germline V gene, CDR1 is SGHTA and CDR2 is FQGNSA. This CDR3 contains 14 residues. CDR3 amino acids: CASSLDRNTGELFF. CDR3 nucleotides: TGTGCCAGCAGCTTAGACAGAAACACCGGGGAGCTGTTTTTT.

The chain recombines TRBV4-3 with TRBJ1-6, with D possibly being TRBD1 (6 bases). V lost 3 bases and J 10 bases, leaving 16 bases between the germline ends. CDR1 is LGHNA, CDR2 YSLEER, per germline. The CDR3 contains 15 residues. CDR3 loop: CASSHSTGKGSPLHF. The CDR3 DNA sequence: TGCGCCAGCAGCCATAGCACAGGGAAGGGCTCACCCCTCCACTTT.

The V call is TRBV9, the J call TRBJ2-7; 7 nucleotides line up with TRBD1. The V gene end was trimmed by 3 bases and the J gene end by 7 bases; junction bases not matched to a gene: 7. The CDR3 loop spans 13 amino acids. Germline loops: CDR1 SGDLS, CDR2 YYNGEE. Written as DNA, the CDR3 is TGTGCCAGCAGCGGACAGGGATTGATGGAGCAGTACTTC. This translates into CASSGQGLMEQYF.